This entry concerns a single T cell receptor (beta chain). The antigen is not known. The sequenced fragment ends 3 residues before the CDR3 boundary, so the rest is inferred from the germline J gene. The data were obtained in a study of T cells in women clearing cervical HPV infection. Deletions cut 4 bases from V and 0 bases from J, with 13 bases between. CDR1 and CDR2 from the germline V gene are KGHSH and LQKENI. The CDR3 contains 16 residues. The assay was immunoSEQ multiplex PCR, and TCRdb's table has in-frame clones only and misses some. This sample's table has tens of thousands of clones. General study points: TRBV6-7 abundance was lower in cases than controls (around 0.1% versus 0.15%).

Sample: blood buffy coat. The source is a woman aged 18 to 75 with a cervical HPV16 infection that either progressed to CIN3+ or cleared (not recorded which). The rearrangement links TRBV18 to TRBJ1-3; no clear D. CDR3 loop: CASSRPATDSGNTIYF. Partial CDR3 DNA: TGTGCCAGCTCACGGCCAGCGACCGACTCTGGAAACACC.